This passage covers 18 T cell receptor beta chains from one sample sequenced in a study of T cells in Graves' hyperthyroidism and ophthalmopathy. The TCR beta CDR3 regions underwent amplification using RNA transcripts as the source. HTBI primers were the set used in a first-round RT-PCR of the TCR CDR3. TCRdb recomputed calls from the multiplex PCR reads with MiXCR, one row per CDR3 protein. The table lists more than 150,000 distinct CDR3 sequences, 15% to 20% of them singletons. The specimen sequenced was blood. Receptors originate from a woman between 45 and 65 years old with Graves' hyperthyroidism.

In this sample, this clonotype turned up many times. V and J are TRBV6-2 or TRBV6-3 and TRBJ2-5; D unclear. There are 13 residues in the CDR3. Germline V gene lookup returns CDR1 MNHEY and CDR2 SVGEGT. V was trimmed by 2 bases and J by 5 bases, leaving 9 bases between them. CDR3: CASSYPLGETQYF. CDR3 bases: TGTGCCAGCAGTTACCCGTTGGGGGAGACCCAGTACTTC.

This clonotype was counted between two and nine times. This chain connects TRBV13 to TRBJ1-2; TRBD1 might be the D (5 bases). There are 13 residues in the CDR3. Germline assignment: CDR1 PRHDT and CDR2 FYEKMQ (reference sequence). Trimming took 4 bases from V and 7 from J, leaving 13 bases between them. CDR3 DNA: TGTGCCAGCAGCTCAGGACGAAGGGGTGGCTACACCTTC. Its translation is CASSSGRRGGYTF. Complete variable domain (other parts from reference TRBV13 and TRBJ1-2): AAGVIQSPRHLIKEKRETATLKCYPIPRHDTVYWYQQGPGQDPQFLISFYEKMQSDKGSIPDRFSAQQFSDYHSELNMSSLELGDSALYFCASSSGRRGGYTFGSGTRLTVV.

This clonotype occurred a few times. CDR3 sequence: CASSYSGIQSSYEQYF. As DNA, the CDR3 is TGTGCCAGCAGTTACTCGGGCATCCAGAGCTCCTACGAGCAGTACTTC. J is TRBJ2-7 and V is TRBV6-5; D ambiguous. In germline, CDR1 is MNHEY, CDR2 SVGAGI. The CDR3 sequence is 16 residues long. The ends were cut back, 0 bases at V and 0 bases at J, with 12 bases in the middle.

Ten or more counts support this clonotype. J is TRBJ2-1 and V is TRBV5-6; D not resolved. CDR1 is SGHDT and CDR2 is YYEEEE in the germline V gene. V was cut by 3 bases and J by 5 bases, with 9 bases left in between. The CDR3 has 13 residues. The CDR3 loop reads CASSSGQDNEQFF. In DNA form, the CDR3 reads TGTGCCAGCAGCTCGGGCCAGGACAATGAGCAGTTCTTC.

This clonotype was seen repeatedly, ten times or more. The chain combines TRBV27 with TRBJ1-3; D possibly corresponds to TRBD1 (6 bases). Germline-derived CDR1 and CDR2 are MNHEY and SMNVEV (reference sequence). The ends were cut back, 11 bases at V and 0 bases at J, with 14 bases in the middle. The CDR3 has 14 amino acids. The CDR3 sequence is CAPAGGLSGNTIYF. The CDR3 nucleotides are TGTGCCCCCGCGGGGGGCCTCTCTGGAAACACCATATATTTT.

This clonotype was counted many times. CDR3 nucleotides: TGTGCCAGCAGCTTACAACTCAGCACAGATACGCAGTATTTT. It codes for CASSLQLSTDTQYF. The chain recombines TRBV7-9 with TRBJ2-3; no definite D call. This CDR3 spans 14 amino acids. Germline values: CDR1 SEHNR, CDR2 FQNEAQ (reference sequence). Trimming left V 2 bases short and J 0 bases short, with 6 bases between. Complete variable domain (other parts from reference TRBV7-9 and TRBJ2-3): DTGVSQNPRHKITKRGQNVTFRCDPISEHNRLYWYRQTLGQGPEFLTYFQNEAQLEKSRLLSDRFSAERPKGSFSTLEIQRTEQGDSAMYLCASSLQLSTDTQYFGPGTRLTVL.

There are many counts of this clonotype. The chain joins TRBV12-3 or TRBV12-4 to TRBJ2-7, with D perhaps TRBD1 (6 bases). V gave up 6 bases and J gave up 0 bases, with 15 bases separating them. This CDR3 is built from 15 residues. CDR3 DNA sequence: TGTGCCAGCAGCAGCAGGGGATTTCTCTCCTACGAGCAGTACTTC. This encodes CASSSRGFLSYEQYF.

This clonotype has at least ten counts. V and J are TRBV20-1 and TRBJ2-7; the D gene is possibly TRBD1 (6 bases). Trimming left V 0 bases short and J 0 bases short, with 12 bases between. There are 15 residues in the CDR3. Germline CDR1 DFQATT, CDR2 SNEGSKA (reference sequence). Here the CDR3 reads CSARDSGTPSYEQYF. Written as DNA, the CDR3 is TGCAGTGCTAGAGACAGTGGGACACCCTCCTACGAGCAGTACTTC.

This clonotype was detected many times. The rearrangement links TRBV7-2 to TRBJ2-3, with unresolved D. The CDR3 runs 13 residues. Germline CDR1 is SGHTA and CDR2 is FQGNSA. The V and J ends lost 4 bases and 6 bases respectively, with 11 bases between them. CDR3 amino acids: CASSSTTEDTQYF. The CDR3 DNA reads TGTGCCAGCAGCTCCACGACTGAGGATACGCAGTATTTT.

This clonotype was seen many times. The chain links TRBV27 to TRBJ2-2, with 9 nucleotides matching TRBD1. The CDR3 runs to 16 residues. The junction had 6 bases not matched to a gene; V was cut back by 2 bases and J by 5 bases. The germline gives CDR1 MNHEY, CDR2 SMNVEV (reference sequence). CDR3 in DNA: TGTGCCAGCAGTTTAAGACAGGGGGGAAGGACCGGGGAGCTGTTTTTT. Translating it yields CASSLRQGGRTGELFF.

This clonotype was found many times. The V gene is TRBV7-2, the J gene TRBJ1-2, with 8 bases aligning to TRBD1. V shed 1 base and J 2 bases; nucleotides not matched to a gene: 6. Germline CDR1 and CDR2: SGHTA and FQGNSA. There are 16 residues in the CDR3. CDR3 sequence (DNA): TGTGCCAGCAGCTTAGTGGCAGGGGGCAGGAACTATGGCTACACCTTC. Translated, it gives CASSLVAGGRNYGYTF.

Ten or more counts support this clonotype. This chain links TRBV6-2 or TRBV6-3 with TRBJ2-3; 12 bases are a match to TRBD2. V was clipped by 2 bases and J by 6 bases; unmatched bases: 9. The germline V gene has CDR1 MNHEY and CDR2 SVGEGT. This CDR3 contains 17 residues. The CDR3 DNA reads TGTGCCAGCAGTTACCCGGGACTAGCGGGCCGCTCGGATACGCAGTATTTT. It yields the protein CASSYPGLAGRSDTQYF.

As for this clonotype: Being one base from a much bigger clone, this may be a read error. The rearrangement uses TRBV29-1 and TRBJ1-2; 7 bases agree with TRBD1. Germline V gene sequence: CDR1 SQVTM, CDR2 ANQGSEA. This CDR3 is built from 11 residues. In DNA, the CDR3 is TGCGGCGGAGGGACAGACTATGGCTACACCTTC. Protein: CGGGTDYGYTF.

This chain links TRBV6-1 with TRBJ2-7; 13 bases align to TRBD2. From germline, CDR1 is MNHNS and CDR2 SASEGT. This CDR3 has 15 amino acids. V lost 6 bases and J lost 4; bases outside the gene matches: 6. This CDR3 reads CASSRGTSGVYEQYF. CDR3 coding DNA: TGTGCCAGCAGCCGCGGGACTAGCGGGGTTTACGAGCAGTACTTC.

This clonotype occurred many times. This chain links TRBV5-5 with TRBJ2-7, with D unresolved. V was cut by 0 bases and J by 2 bases, with 12 bases left in between. Germline CDR1 and CDR2: SGHKS and YYEKEE (reference sequence). The CDR3 contains 15 residues. As DNA, the CDR3 is TGTGCCAGCAGCTTGGGTCCAAGGCCGACCTACGAGCAGTACTTC. It yields the protein CASSLGPRPTYEQYF.

The table lists this clonotype with many counts. The chain couples TRBV29-1 to TRBJ2-1; 7 bases are shared with TRBD1. The CDR3 sequence is 12 residues long. From germline, CDR1 is SQVTM and CDR2 ANQGSEA. V lost 5 bases to trimming and J lost 9 bases; unmatched junction nucleotides: 7. CDR3 protein: CSVNRQGTEQFF. Written as DNA, the CDR3 is TGCAGCGTTAACCGACAGGGAACTGAGCAGTTCTTC.

This clonotype appeared many times. Germline is not matched at one junction end, which may reflect a read error. CDR3 region: CASSFGSGELFF. The CDR3, as DNA: TGTGCTAGCAGCTTTGGGTCCGGGGAGCTGTTTTTT. The rearrangement links TRBV7-7 to TRBJ2-2, with D hard to call. CDR1 is SSHAT and CDR2 is FNYEAQ in the germline V gene (reference sequence). The CDR3 is 12 residues long.

The table lists this clonotype with many counts. The chain recombines TRBV6-1 with TRBJ1-1; D perhaps matches TRBD1 (5 bases). The germline V gene has CDR1 MNHNS and CDR2 SASEGT. V shed 6 bases and J shed 6 bases, with 17 bases lying between them. The CDR3 is 14 amino acids. CDR3 protein: CASRREGAGPEAFF. The DNA of the CDR3 is TGTGCCAGCAGACGAGAAGGGGCAGGCCCTGAAGCTTTCTTT.